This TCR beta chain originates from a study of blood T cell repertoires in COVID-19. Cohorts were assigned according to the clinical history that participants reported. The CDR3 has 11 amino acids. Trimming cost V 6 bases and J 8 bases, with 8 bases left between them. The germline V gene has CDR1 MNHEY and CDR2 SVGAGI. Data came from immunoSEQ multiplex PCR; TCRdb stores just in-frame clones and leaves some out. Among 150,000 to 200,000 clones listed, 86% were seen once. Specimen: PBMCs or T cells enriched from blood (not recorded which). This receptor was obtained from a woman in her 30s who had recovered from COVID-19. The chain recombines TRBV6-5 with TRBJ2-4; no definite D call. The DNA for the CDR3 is TGTGCCAGCAGAAACGGGTACATTCAGTACTTC. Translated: CASRNGYIQYF.